The 2 T cell receptor beta chains below were found in one sample sequenced in a study of early T cells in non-severe SARS-CoV-2 infection. Using its own MiXCR run on the 5' RACE reads, TCRdb lists one record per CDR3 protein. Found here are approximately 110,000 distinct CDR3 sequences, 15% of them singletons; the top ten hold just over 20%. Sequencing was carried out using whole blood. All receptors derive from an adult who was a healthcare worker with PCR-confirmed SARS-CoV-2 infection or an uninfected control (not recorded which).

This clonotype was observed many times. The chain links TRBV27 to TRBJ1-1; tentative D call: TRBD1 (5 bases). The CDR3 has 13 residues. The germline V gene encodes CDR1 MNHEY and CDR2 SMNVEV (reference sequence). V shed 5 bases and J shed 5 bases, with 12 bases lying between them. In nucleotides, the CDR3 is TGTGCCAGCAGTCCGCGACAGTTTACTGAAGCTTTCTTT. The encoded protein is CASSPRQFTEAFF.

This clonotype was seen repeatedly, ten times or more. This chain links TRBV18 with TRBJ2-7; D not certain. V was pared by 1 base and J by 2 bases, with 9 bases between. Germline V gives CDR1 KGHSH, CDR2 LQKENI. The CDR3 totals 14 residues. This chain's CDR3 is CASSPQFTTYEQYF. CDR3 bases: TGTGCCAGCTCACCACAATTTACTACCTACGAGCAGTACTTC.